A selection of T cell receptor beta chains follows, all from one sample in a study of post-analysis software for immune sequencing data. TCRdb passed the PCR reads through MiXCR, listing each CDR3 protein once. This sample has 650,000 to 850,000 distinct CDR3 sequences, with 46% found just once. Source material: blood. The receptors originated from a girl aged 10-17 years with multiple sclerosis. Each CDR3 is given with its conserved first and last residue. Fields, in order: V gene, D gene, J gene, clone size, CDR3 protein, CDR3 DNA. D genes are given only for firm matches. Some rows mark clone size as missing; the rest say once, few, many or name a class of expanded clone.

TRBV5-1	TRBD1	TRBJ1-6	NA	CASSLVPGQSISWNSPLHF	TGCGCCAGCAGCTTGGTGCCGGGACAGTCGATCTCGTGGAATTCACCCCTCCACTTT
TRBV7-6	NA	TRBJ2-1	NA	CASSPIGRGYNEQFF	TGTGCCAGCAGCCCCATCGGACGGGGATACAATGAGCAGTTCTTC
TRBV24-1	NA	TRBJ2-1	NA	CATSKGFVEQFF	TGTGCCACCAGTAAAGGGTTCGTTGAGCAGTTCTTC
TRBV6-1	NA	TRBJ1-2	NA	CASSRTSMGANYGYTF	TGTGCCAGCAGTCGGACATCTATGGGAGCTAACTATGGCTACACCTTC
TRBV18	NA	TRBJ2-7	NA	CASSPISVGFSYEQYF	TGTGCCAGCTCACCAATATCGGTGGGTTTCTCCTACGAGCAGTACTTC
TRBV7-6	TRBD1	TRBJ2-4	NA	CASSATGVTAKNIQYF	TGTGCCAGCAGCGCCACAGGGGTCACAGCCAAAAACATTCAGTACTTC
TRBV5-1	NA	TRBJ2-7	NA	CASSAHPLYEQYF	TGCGCCAGCAGCGCCCATCCCCTTTACGAGCAGTACTTC
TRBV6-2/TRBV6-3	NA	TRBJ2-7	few	CASSYAGPSYEQYF	TGTGCCAGCAGTTACGCCGGGCCCTCCTACGAGCAGTACTTC
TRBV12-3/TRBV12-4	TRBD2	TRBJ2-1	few	CASRVAGDEQFF	TGTGCCAGCAGGGTAGCGGGAGATGAGCAGTTCTTC
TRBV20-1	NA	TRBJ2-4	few	CSASARAWDKNIQYF	TGCAGTGCTAGTGCGAGGGCCTGGGACAAAAACATTCAGTACTTC
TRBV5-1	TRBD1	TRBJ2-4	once	CASSLVGTGVGNIQYF	TGCGCCAGCAGCTTGGTGGGGACAGGGGTGGGAAACATTCAGTACTTC
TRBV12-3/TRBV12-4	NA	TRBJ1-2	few	CASSFNRNYGYTF	TGTGCCAGCAGTTTCAACCGAAACTATGGCTACACCTTC
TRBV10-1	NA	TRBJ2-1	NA	CASGASGYNEQFF	TGCGCCAGCGGGGCTAGTGGCTACAATGAGCAGTTCTTC
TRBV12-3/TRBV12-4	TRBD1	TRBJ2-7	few	CASSLVSGTALQYF	TGTGCCAGCAGTTTAGTCTCGGGGACAGCGCTGCAGTACTTC
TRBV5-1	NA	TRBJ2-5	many	CASSLDLGALETQYF	TGCGCCAGCAGCTTGGACCTAGGGGCGTTGGAGACCCAGTACTTC
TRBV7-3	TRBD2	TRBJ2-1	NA	CASSSGRAYNEQFF	TGTGCCAGCAGCTCGGGGAGGGCCTACAATGAGCAGTTCTTC
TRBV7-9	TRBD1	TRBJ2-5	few	CASSPGQGAQLETQYF	TGTGCCAGCAGCCCGGGACAGGGGGCGCAGTTGGAGACCCAGTACTTC
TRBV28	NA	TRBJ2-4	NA	CASSPIILTRGNHTAKNIQYF	TGTGCCAGCAGTCCCATCATCCTAACGCGGGGTAACCACACCGCCAAAAACATTCAGTACTTC
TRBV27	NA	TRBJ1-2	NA	CASSAGGLYGYTF	TGTGCCAGCAGCGCGGGTGGACTCTATGGCTACACCTTC
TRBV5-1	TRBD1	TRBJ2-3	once	CASSLGVRDSSTDTQYF	TGCGCCAGCAGCTTGGGCGTCCGGGACAGTAGCACAGATACGCAGTATTTT
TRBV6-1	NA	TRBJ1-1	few	CATRNTNRDEAFF	TGTGCCACCCGTAACACGAACCGGGACGAAGCTTTCTTT
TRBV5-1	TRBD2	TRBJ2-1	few	CASSPGTSGRAEQFF	TGCGCCAGCAGCCCCGGGACTAGCGGGAGGGCTGAGCAGTTCTTC
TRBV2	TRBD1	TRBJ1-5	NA	CASSQGQGANQPQHF	TGTGCCAGCAGTCAAGGACAGGGGGCGAATCAGCCCCAGCATTTT
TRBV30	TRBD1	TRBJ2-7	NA	CAAGPGTAYEQYF	TGTGCCGCCGGACCCGGGACAGCCTACGAGCAGTACTTC
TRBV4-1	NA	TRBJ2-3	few	CASSQPDMDTQYF	TGCGCCAGCAGCCAACCAGACATGGATACGCAGTATTTT
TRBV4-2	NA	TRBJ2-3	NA	CASSQPPSTDTQYF	TGTGCCAGCAGCCAACCACCTTCCACAGATACGCAGTATTTT
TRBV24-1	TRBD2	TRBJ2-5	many	CATSDPGLAVETQYF	TGTGCCACCAGTGATCCTGGCCTAGCGGTAGAGACCCAGTACTTC
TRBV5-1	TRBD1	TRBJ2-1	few	CASSQSGQVVGEVEQFF	TGCGCCAGCAGCCAGTCGGGACAGGTGGTTGGGGAAGTCGAGCAGTTCTTC
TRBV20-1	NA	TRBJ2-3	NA	CSASRDSQSTDTQYF	TGCAGTGCTAGCCGGGACTCACAAAGCACAGATACGCAGTATTTT
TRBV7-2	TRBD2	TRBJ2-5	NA	CASSLWLAGGPETQYF	TGTGCCAGCAGCTTGTGGTTAGCGGGGGGGCCAGAGACCCAGTACTTC
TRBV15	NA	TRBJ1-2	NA	CATTQGSRAYGYTF	TGTGCCACCACCCAGGGGTCCCGTGCCTATGGCTACACCTTC
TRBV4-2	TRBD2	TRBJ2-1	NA	CASSQESGNKGWDEQFF	TGTGCCAGCAGCCAGGAGAGCGGGAATAAGGGCTGGGATGAGCAGTTCTTC
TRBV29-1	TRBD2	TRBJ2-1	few	CSVEGSSGNYNEQFF	TGCAGCGTTGAAGGGTCTAGCGGGAATTACAATGAGCAGTTCTTC
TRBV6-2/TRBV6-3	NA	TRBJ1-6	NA	CASSQSVNSPLHF	TGTGCCAGCAGTCAATCGGTTAATTCACCCCTCCACTTT